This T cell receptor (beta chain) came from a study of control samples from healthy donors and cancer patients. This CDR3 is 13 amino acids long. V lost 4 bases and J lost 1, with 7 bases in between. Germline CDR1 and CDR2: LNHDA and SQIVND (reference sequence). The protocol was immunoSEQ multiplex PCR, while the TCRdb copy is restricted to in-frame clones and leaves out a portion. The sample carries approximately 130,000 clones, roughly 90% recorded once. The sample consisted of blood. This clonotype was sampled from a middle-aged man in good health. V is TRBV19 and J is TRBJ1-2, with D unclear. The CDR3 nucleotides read TGTGCCAGTAGTAGTACAGTTAACTATGGCTACACCTTC. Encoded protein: CASSSTVNYGYTF.